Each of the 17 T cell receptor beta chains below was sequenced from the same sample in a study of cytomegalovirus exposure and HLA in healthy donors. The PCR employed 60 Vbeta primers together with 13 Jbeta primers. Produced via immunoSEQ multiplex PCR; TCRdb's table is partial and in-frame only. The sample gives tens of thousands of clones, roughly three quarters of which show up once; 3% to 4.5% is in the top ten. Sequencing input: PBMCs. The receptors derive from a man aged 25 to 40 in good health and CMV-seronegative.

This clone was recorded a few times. CDR3 sequence: CAGAGQGAETQYF. CDR3 nucleotides: TGTGCCGGCGCGGGACAGGGGGCAGAGACCCAGTACTTC. The rearrangement uses TRBV30 and TRBJ2-5, with 12 nucleotides matching TRBD1. Germline CDR1 GTSNPN, CDR2 SVGIG (reference sequence). With 8 bases clipped from V and 4 bases from J, the junction kept 5 bases outside the gene matches. CDR3 length: 13 residues.

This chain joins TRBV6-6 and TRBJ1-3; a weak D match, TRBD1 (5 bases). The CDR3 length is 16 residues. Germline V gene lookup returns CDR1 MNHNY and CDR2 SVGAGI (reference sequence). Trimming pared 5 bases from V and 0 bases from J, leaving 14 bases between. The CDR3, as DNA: TGTGCCAGCAGTACTATCCGGGACTTCTCTGGAAACACCATATATTTT. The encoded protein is CASSTIRDFSGNTIYF.

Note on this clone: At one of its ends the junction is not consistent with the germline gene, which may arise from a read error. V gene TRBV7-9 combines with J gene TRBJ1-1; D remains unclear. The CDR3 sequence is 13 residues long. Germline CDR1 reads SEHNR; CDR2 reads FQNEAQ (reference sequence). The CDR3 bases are TGTTCCAGCAGCTTAGGTGAGGGCACTGAAGCTTTCTTT. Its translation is CSSSLGEGTEAFF.

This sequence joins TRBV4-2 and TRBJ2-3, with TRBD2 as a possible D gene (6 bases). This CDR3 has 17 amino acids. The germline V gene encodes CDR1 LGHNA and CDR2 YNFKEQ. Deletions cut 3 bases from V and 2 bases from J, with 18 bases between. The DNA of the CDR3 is TGTGCCAGCAGCCAGCCGGCCTCCGGGGGAACCACAGATACGCAGTATTTT. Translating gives CASSQPASGGTTDTQYF.

The CDR3 reads CASSLPGTPANEQFF. The DNA of the CDR3 is TGTGCCAGCAGTTTGCCCGGGACTCCAGCCAATGAGCAGTTCTTC. The rearrangement joins TRBV27 to TRBJ2-1; D may be TRBD2 (6 bases). Germline V lookup: CDR1 MNHEY, CDR2 SMNVEV (reference sequence). The CDR3 sequence is 15 residues long. V was cut by 3 bases and J by 6 bases, with 15 bases left in between.

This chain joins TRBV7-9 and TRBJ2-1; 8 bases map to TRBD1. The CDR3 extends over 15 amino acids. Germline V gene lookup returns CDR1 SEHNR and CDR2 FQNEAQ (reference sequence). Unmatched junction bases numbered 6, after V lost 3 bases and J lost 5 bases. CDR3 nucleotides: TGTGCCAGCAGCTTGAGACAGGGGTCTAACAATGAGCAGTTCTTC. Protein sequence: CASSLRQGSNNEQFF.

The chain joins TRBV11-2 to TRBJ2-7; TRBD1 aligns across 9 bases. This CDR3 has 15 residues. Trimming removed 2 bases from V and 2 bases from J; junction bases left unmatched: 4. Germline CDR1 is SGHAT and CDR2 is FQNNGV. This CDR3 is CASSLQGQGTYEQYF. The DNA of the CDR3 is TGTGCCAGCAGCTTACAGGGACAGGGTACCTACGAGCAGTACTTC.

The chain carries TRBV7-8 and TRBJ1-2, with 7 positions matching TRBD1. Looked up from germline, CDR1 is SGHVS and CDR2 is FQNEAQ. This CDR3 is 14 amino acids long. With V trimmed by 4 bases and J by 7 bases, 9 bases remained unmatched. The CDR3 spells CASSSRQGRTGYTF. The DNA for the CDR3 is TGTGCCAGCAGCTCGAGACAGGGCCGGACTGGCTACACCTTC.

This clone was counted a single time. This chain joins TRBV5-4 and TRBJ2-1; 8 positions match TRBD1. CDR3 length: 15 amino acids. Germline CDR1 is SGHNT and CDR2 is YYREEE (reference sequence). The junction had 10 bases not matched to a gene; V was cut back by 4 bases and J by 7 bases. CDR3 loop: CASSGKDRAGNEQFF. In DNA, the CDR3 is TGTGCCAGCAGCGGAAAGGACAGGGCGGGGAATGAGCAGTTCTTC.

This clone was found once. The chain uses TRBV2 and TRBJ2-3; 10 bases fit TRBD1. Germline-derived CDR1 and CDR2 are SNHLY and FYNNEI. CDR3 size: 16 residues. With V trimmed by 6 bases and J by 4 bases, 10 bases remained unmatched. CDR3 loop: CASRSYGTGEADTQYF. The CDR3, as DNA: TGTGCCAGCAGATCCTACGGGACAGGGGAGGCAGATACGCAGTATTTT.

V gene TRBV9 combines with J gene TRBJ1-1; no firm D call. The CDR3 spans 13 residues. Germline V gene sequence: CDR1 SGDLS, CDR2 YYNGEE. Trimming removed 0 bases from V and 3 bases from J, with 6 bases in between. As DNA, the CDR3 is TGTGCCAGCAGCGTAGCCACAGACACTGAAGCTTTCTTT. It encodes CASSVATDTEAFF.

The CDR3 loop reads CASSLVAGRGDTQYF. For the CDR3, the DNA is TGTGCCAGCAGCTTAGTTGCGGGCCGGGGGGATACGCAGTATTTT. This chain connects TRBV7-2 to TRBJ2-3, with D possibly being TRBD2 (6 bases). From germline, CDR1 is SGHTA and CDR2 FQGNSA. The CDR3 extends over 15 amino acids. V gave up 1 base and J gave up 6 bases, with 14 bases separating them.

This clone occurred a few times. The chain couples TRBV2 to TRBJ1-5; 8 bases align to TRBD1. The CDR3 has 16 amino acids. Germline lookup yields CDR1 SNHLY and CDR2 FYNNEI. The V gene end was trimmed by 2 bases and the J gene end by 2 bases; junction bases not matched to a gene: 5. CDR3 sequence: CASSEIPGGRNQPQHF. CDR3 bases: TGTGCCAGCAGTGAAATACCAGGGGGCCGCAATCAGCCCCAGCATTTT.

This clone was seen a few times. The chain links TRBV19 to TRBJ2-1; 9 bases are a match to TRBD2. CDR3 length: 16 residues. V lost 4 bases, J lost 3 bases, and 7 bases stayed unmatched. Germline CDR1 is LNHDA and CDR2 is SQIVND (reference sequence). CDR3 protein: CASSTRLAASYNEQFF. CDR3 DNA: TGTGCCAGTAGTACCAGACTAGCGGCTAGCTACAATGAGCAGTTCTTC.

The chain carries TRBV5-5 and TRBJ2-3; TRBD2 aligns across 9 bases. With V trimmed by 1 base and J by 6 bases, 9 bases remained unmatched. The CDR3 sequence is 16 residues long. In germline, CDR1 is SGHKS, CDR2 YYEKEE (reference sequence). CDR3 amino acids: CASSLRLAGSSDTQYF. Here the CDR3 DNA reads TGTGCCAGCAGCTTGAGGCTAGCGGGAAGTTCGGATACGCAGTATTTT.

The DNA for the CDR3 is TGTGCCAGCAGCGTAACAGCGGGAGAGAACACCGGGGAGCTGTTTTTT. Encoded protein: CASSVTAGENTGELFF. The chain is built from TRBV9 and TRBJ2-2; 8 bases map to TRBD2. The germline V gene encodes CDR1 SGDLS and CDR2 YYNGEE. The length of the CDR3 is 16 residues. The V segment lost 1 base and the J segment 1 base; nucleotides outside the gene matches: 3.

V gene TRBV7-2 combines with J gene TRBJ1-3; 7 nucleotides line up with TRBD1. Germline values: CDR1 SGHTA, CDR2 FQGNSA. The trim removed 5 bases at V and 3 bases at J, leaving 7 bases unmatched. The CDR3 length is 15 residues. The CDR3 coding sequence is TGTGCCAGCAGCACTGACAGGGAGAATGGAAACACCATATATTTT. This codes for CASSTDRENGNTIYF.